This TCR beta chain was sequenced in a study of blood T cell repertoires in COVID-19. Study as a whole: The United States, Italy and Spain were the sources of the acute and convalescent COVID-19 samples. PBMCs, B-cell-depleted T cells, or T cells were the source of the cDNA or gDNA that made up the material.

Per the original data handling: Amplification of reference gene primers was used by the study to estimate nucleated cell counts. Clones were read by immunoSEQ multiplex PCR, and TCRdb kept only the in-frame ones, dropping some. V, J and clone size reflect that table, while D and trimming were determined from the DNA. The sample consists of around 250,000 clones, roughly four fifths of them appearing once. Across 20 to 25 US areas, participants ranged in age from 18 to 89 years. The sequenced sample was PBMCs or T cells enriched from blood (not recorded which). This clonotype was obtained from a man aged 25 to 45 with acute COVID-19.

The CDR3 spells CAWRTGSSGNTIYF. The CDR3 nucleotides read TGTGCCTGGAGGACCGGGAGCTCTGGAAACACCATATATTTT. The chain links TRBV30 to TRBJ1-3; D is unclear. The CDR3 totals 14 residues. Germline values: CDR1 GTSNPN, CDR2 SVGIG (reference sequence). Trimming shortened V by 3 bases and J by 0 bases, and 9 bases separated the two germline ends.